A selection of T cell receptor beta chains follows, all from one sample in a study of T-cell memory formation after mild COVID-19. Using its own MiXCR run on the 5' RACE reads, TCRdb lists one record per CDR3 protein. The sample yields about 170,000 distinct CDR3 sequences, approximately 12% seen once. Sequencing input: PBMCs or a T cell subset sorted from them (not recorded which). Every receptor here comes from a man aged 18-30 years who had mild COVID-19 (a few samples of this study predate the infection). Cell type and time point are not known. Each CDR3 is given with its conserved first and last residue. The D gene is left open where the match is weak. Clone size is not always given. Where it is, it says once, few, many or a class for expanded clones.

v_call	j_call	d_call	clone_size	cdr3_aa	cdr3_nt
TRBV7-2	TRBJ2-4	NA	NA	CASSASGTRNIQYF	TGTGCCAGCAGCGCGTCGGGGACACGAAACATTCAGTACTTC
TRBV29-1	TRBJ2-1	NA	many	CSGKATGVYNEQFF	TGCAGCGGTAAGGCAACGGGGGTATACAATGAGCAGTTCTTC
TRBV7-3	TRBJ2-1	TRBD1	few	CASSSTGGAGNNEQFF	TGTGCCAGCAGCAGCACAGGGGGCGCAGGTAACAATGAGCAGTTCTTC
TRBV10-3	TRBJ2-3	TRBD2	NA	CAISAASGGSTDTQYF	TGTGCCATCAGTGCGGCTAGCGGGGGGTCTACAGATACGCAGTATTTT
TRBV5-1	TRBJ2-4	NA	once	CASSLEVGNIQYF	TGCGCCAGCAGCTTGGAGGTGGGAAACATTCAGTACTTC
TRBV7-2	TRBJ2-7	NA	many	CASSPSGGKYEQYF	TGTGCCAGCAGCCCCTCTGGGGGGAAGTACGAGCAGTACTTC
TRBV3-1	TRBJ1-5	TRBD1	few	CASSTNRGRQPQHF	TGTGCCAGCAGCACAAACAGGGGTCGACAGCCCCAGCATTTT
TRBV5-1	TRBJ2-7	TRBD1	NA	CASSAGTASSYEQYF	TGCGCCAGCAGCGCCGGGACAGCGAGCTCCTACGAGCAGTACTTC
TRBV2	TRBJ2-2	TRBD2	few	CASSIAGGMNTGELFF	TGTGCCAGCAGTATAGCGGGGGGGATGAACACCGGGGAGCTGTTTTTT
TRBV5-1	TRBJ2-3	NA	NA	CASSSSRGVWGRDTQYF	TGCGCCAGCAGCTCGTCGAGGGGGGTCTGGGGGCGAGATACGCAGTATTTT
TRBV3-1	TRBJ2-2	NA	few	CASRLQAGELFF	TGTGCCAGCAGGTTACAGGCCGGGGAGCTGTTTTTT
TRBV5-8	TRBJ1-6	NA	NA	CASGSGQYNSPLHF	TGTGCCAGCGGTTCCGGACAGTATAATTCACCCCTCCACTTT
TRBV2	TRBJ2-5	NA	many	CASKDREGETQYF	TGTGCCAGCAAGGACAGGGAGGGAGAGACCCAGTACTTC
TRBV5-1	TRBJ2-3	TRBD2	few	CASSLIRGGTDTQYF	TGCGCCAGCAGCTTGATCCGGGGGGGCACAGATACGCAGTATTTT
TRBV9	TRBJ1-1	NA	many	CASSLPGTEAFF	TGTGCCAGCAGTCTCCCGGGAACTGAAGCTTTCTTT
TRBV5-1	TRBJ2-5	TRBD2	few	CASSPISGGLQETQYF	TGCGCCAGCAGCCCCATCAGCGGGGGCCTACAAGAGACCCAGTACTTC
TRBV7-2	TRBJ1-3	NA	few	CASSSNRGNTIYF	TGTGCCAGCAGCTCTAACAGAGGAAACACCATATATTTT
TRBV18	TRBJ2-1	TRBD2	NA	CASSPASGGVNEQFF	TGTGCCAGCTCACCAGCGAGCGGGGGTGTCAATGAGCAGTTCTTC
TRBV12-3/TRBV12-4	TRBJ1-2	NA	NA	CASSLGLIGRGTTF	TGTGCCAGCAGTTTAGGGCTCATTGGGCGGGGCACCACCTTC
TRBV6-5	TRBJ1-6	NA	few	CASRWTGLGSPLHF	TGTGCCAGCAGATGGACTGGATTGGGGTCACCCCTCCACTTT
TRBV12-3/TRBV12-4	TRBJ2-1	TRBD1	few	CASSLGGQGNNEQFF	TGTGCCAGCAGTTTAGGGGGACAGGGTAACAATGAGCAGTTCTTC
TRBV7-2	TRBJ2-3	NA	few	CASRRDGLYTQYF	TGTGCCAGCAGGCGGGACGGACTCTATACGCAGTATTTT
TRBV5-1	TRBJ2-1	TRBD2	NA	CASVSVAGNNEQFF	TGCGCCAGCGTATCGGTAGCGGGCAATAATGAGCAGTTCTTC
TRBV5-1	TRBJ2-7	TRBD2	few	CASSLAPGGDLSEQYF	TGCGCCAGCAGCTTGGCGCCCGGGGGGGACTTGAGCGAGCAGTACTTC
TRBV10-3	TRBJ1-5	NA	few	CAIKKDGQHNQPQHF	TGTGCCATCAAAAAGGACGGACAACATAATCAGCCCCAGCATTTT
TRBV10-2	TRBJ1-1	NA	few	CASNGATMDTEAFF	TGCGCCAGCAACGGAGCGACCATGGACACTGAAGCTTTCTTT
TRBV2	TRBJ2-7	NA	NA	CASSLTENYEQYF	TGTGCCAGCAGTCTTACCGAAAACTACGAGCAGTACTTC
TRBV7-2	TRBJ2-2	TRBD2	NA	CASSLIAGAAGLAGELFF	TGTGCCAGCAGCTTAATTGCGGGGGCAGCGGGACTAGCCGGGGAGCTGTTTTTT
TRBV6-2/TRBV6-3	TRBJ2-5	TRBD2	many	CASSTYSGGDKETQYF	TGTGCCAGCAGCACCTATAGCGGGGGGGACAAAGAGACCCAGTACTTC
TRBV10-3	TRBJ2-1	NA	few	CAISEGLGSGEQFF	TGTGCCATCAGTGAAGGACTTGGATCCGGTGAGCAGTTCTTC
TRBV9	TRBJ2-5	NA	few	CASSVEVRGETQYF	TGTGCCAGCAGCGTAGAGGTCCGGGGGGAGACCCAGTACTTC
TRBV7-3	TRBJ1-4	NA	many	CASSGNSATNEKLFF	TGTGCCAGCAGCGGTAACAGCGCAACTAATGAAAAACTGTTTTTT
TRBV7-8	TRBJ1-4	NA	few	CASSRNRVTNEKLFF	TGTGCCAGCAGCAGGAACAGGGTGACTAATGAAAAACTGTTTTTT
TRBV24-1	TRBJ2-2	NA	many	CATEGENTGELFF	TGTGCCACCGAAGGGGAGAACACCGGGGAGCTGTTTTTT
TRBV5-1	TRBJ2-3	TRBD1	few	CASSTAGTENTDTQYF	TGCGCCAGCAGTACCGCCGGGACAGAGAACACAGATACGCAGTATTTT
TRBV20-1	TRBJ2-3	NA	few	CSAPTADTQYF	TGCAGTGCCCCCACGGCAGATACGCAGTATTTT
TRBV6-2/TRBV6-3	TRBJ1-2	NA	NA	CASSKGRGGYTF	TGTGCCAGCAGCAAAGGACGGGGTGGCTACACCTTC
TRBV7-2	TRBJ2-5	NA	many	CASSLSTTETQYF	TGTGCCAGCAGCTTATCGACTACGGAGACCCAGTACTTC
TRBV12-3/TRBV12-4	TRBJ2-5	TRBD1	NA	CASSGQDSRGETQYF	TGTGCCAGCAGTGGACAGGACAGCCGAGGGGAGACCCAGTACTTC
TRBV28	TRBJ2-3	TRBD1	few	CAGRDRASTDTQYF	TGTGCCGGTAGGGACAGGGCTAGCACAGATACGCAGTATTTT
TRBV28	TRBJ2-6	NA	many	CASSLGNSGANVLTF	TGTGCCAGCAGTTTAGGGAACTCTGGGGCCAACGTCCTGACTTTC
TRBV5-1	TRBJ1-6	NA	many	CASSLEGQRNSPLHF	TGCGCCAGCAGCTTGGAGGGACAACGTAATTCACCCCTCCACTTT
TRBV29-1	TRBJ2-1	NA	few	CSVRVYNEQFF	TGCAGCGTTAGAGTGTACAATGAGCAGTTCTTC
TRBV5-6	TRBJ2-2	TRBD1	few	CASSLRGGSSGELFF	TGTGCCAGCAGCTTAAGAGGGGGCTCGTCCGGGGAGCTGTTTTTT
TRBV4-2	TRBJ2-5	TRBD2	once	CASSQTQLAGGRSETQYF	TGTGCCAGCAGCCAGACCCAGCTAGCGGGGGGGCGCTCGGAGACCCAGTACTTC
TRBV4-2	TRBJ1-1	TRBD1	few	CASSQAGTGMNTEAFF	TGTGCCAGCAGCCAAGCGGGGACAGGAATGAACACTGAAGCTTTCTTT
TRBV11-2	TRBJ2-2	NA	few	CASSYHTGELFF	TGTGCCAGCAGCTACCACACCGGGGAGCTGTTTTTT
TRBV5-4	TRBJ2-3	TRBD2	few	CASSSLFGGASTDTQYF	TGTGCCAGCAGCTCATTGTTCGGGGGGGCTAGCACAGATACGCAGTATTTT
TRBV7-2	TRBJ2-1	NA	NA	CASKVDRSYEQFF	TGTGCCAGCAAAGTAGACAGGAGCTATGAGCAGTTCTTC
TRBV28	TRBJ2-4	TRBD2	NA	CASSLSSGVKNIQYF	TGTGCCAGCAGTTTATCTAGCGGGGTCAAAAACATTCAGTACTTC
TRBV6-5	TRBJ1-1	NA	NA	CASSYSAGPAFF	TGTGCCAGCAGTTACTCGGCAGGGCCAGCTTTCTTT
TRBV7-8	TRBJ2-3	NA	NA	CASSVGARTDTQYF	TGTGCCAGCAGCGTGGGGGCCCGCACAGATACGCAGTATTTT